These 27 T cell receptor beta chains share one sample of origin, sequenced in a study of CD8+ T cells in alopecia areata. Investigators isolated RNA and reverse transcribed it into cDNA to act as the sequencing template. Some clones are missing from TCRdb's copy, which holds only in-frame ones; the method was immunoSEQ multiplex PCR. The profile shows 90,000 to 150,000 clones, about 50% of them singletons. Described treatment: oral pan-JAK inhibitor, 5-10 mg twice daily. Sequenced here: CD4+ T cells sorted from blood, sampled at week 4, from a patient treated with tofacitinib. Receptor source: a human donor with alopecia areata.

The rearrangement joins TRBV9 to TRBJ2-7, with a weak D call TRBD1 (6 bases). CDR3 size: 15 residues. Germline CDR1 and CDR2: SGDLS and YYNGEE. V was clipped by 1 base and J by 2 bases, with 13 bases between them. CDR3: CASSVNPGDPYEQYF. CDR3 nucleotides: TGTGCCAGCAGCGTAAACCCAGGGGACCCCTACGAGCAGTACTTC.

The chain combines TRBV5-4 with TRBJ1-4; possibly TRBD1 for D (6 bases). The CDR3 extends over 14 amino acids. V gave up 4 bases and J gave up 8 bases, with 15 bases separating them. Germline loops: CDR1 SGHNT, CDR2 YYREEE (reference sequence). The chain's CDR3 is CASSVGGAREKLFF. CDR3 coding DNA: TGTGCCAGCAGCGTCGGGGGCGCAAGGGAAAAACTGTTTTTT.

A few counts support this clone. The V call is TRBV18, the J call TRBJ1-3; no reliable D call. V shed 0 bases and J shed 8 bases, with 8 bases lying between them. The CDR3 loop spans 13 amino acids. CDR1 KGHSH and CDR2 LQKENI come from the germline V gene. The CDR3 DNA sequence: TGTGCCAGCTCACCACCGGCGAGACACACCATATATTTT. It translates to CASSPPARHTIYF.

V and J are TRBV7-9 and TRBJ1-2, with 9 nucleotides matching TRBD1. Losses at the gene ends were 8 bases for V and 6 bases for J; bases not matched to a gene: 10. The CDR3 consists of 14 residues. The germline CDR1 and CDR2 sequences are SEHNR and FQNEAQ (reference sequence). CDR3 residues: CASFLPDRGNGYTF. The CDR3 nucleotides read TGTGCCAGCTTTCTTCCAGACAGGGGGAATGGCTACACCTTC.

The chain links TRBV30 to TRBJ2-7; D remains unclear. With 0 bases removed from V and 2 bases from J, the gap between germline ends came to 11 bases. Germline V lookup: CDR1 GTSNPN, CDR2 SVGIG (reference sequence). The CDR3 extends over 14 amino acids. The CDR3 spells CAWSVKRVPYEQYF. The CDR3 DNA reads as TGTGCCTGGAGTGTTAAAAGGGTTCCCTACGAGCAGTACTTC. Based on the CDR3 plus reference TRBV30 and TRBJ2-7, the full variable domain is SQTIHQWPATLVQPVGSPLSLECTVEGTSNPNLYWYRQAAGRGLQLLFYSVGIGQISSEVPQNLSASRPQDRQFILSSKKLLLSDSGFYLCAWSVKRVPYEQYFGPGTRLTVT.

This clone has just a few counts. The rearrangement uses TRBV6-5 and TRBJ1-5, with D perhaps TRBD1 (5 bases). The CDR3 spans 12 residues. V was pared by 11 bases and J by 4 bases, with 12 bases between. The germline V gene encodes CDR1 MNHEY and CDR2 SVGAGI. The CDR3 sequence is CAPLGGNQPQHF. Written as DNA, the CDR3 is TGTGCCCCACTGGGGGGAAATCAGCCCCAGCATTTT.

This clone has a handful of counts. The chain has TRBV27 and TRBJ1-6; D perhaps matches TRBD1 (6 bases). This CDR3 region has 14 residues. Germline V gene lookup returns CDR1 MNHEY and CDR2 SMNVEV (reference sequence). The V and J ends lost 7 bases and 8 bases respectively, with 15 bases between them. The CDR3 DNA is TGTGCCAGCATTCGGGCGGCAGGGGATTCACCCCTCCACTTT. Amino acids: CASIRAAGDSPLHF.

V is TRBV30 and J is TRBJ1-2; D is unresolved. V lost 0 bases, J lost 8 bases, and 10 bases lay in between. The germline V gene encodes CDR1 GTSNPN and CDR2 SVGIG (reference sequence). The CDR3 is made up of 12 amino acids. This chain's CDR3 is CAWSVGFDGYTF. The CDR3 DNA follows: TGTGCCTGGAGTGTCGGGTTCGACGGCTACACCTTC.

This clone was seen a handful of times. The chain uses TRBV5-1 and TRBJ1-1; D is ambiguous. Trimming removed 5 bases from V and 3 bases from J, with 14 bases in between. CDR1 is SGHRS, CDR2 YFSETQ, per germline. The CDR3 extends over 14 amino acids. CDR3 residues: CASRGGVLDTEAFF. The CDR3 DNA reads as TGCGCCAGCAGGGGTGGAGTGTTGGACACTGAAGCTTTCTTT.

This chain uses TRBV29-1 with TRBJ2-1; D unclear. With 0 bases removed from V and 4 bases from J, the gap between germline ends came to 7 bases. Looked up from germline, CDR1 is SQVTM and CDR2 is ANQGSEA. This CDR3 is built from 13 residues. As DNA, the CDR3 is TGCAGCGTTGAAGAGGCTGCTTACAATGAGCAGTTCTTC. Amino acids: CSVEEAAYNEQFF.

The genes are TRBV5-1 and TRBJ1-5, with unresolved D. Trimming cost V 3 bases and J 2 bases, with 9 bases left between them. The germline V gene has CDR1 SGHRS and CDR2 YFSETQ. The CDR3 loop spans 14 amino acids. This CDR3 reads CASSSGEGNQPQHF. CDR3 nucleotides: TGCGCCAGCAGCTCGGGAGAGGGCAATCAGCCCCAGCATTTT. The full variable domain, its missing parts supplied by reference TRBV5-1 and TRBJ1-5, is KAGVTQTPRYLIKTRGQQVTLSCSPISGHRSVSWYQQTPGQGLQFLFEYFSETQRNKGNFPGRFSGRQFSNSRSEMNVSTLELGDSALYLCASSSGEGNQPQHFGDGTRLSIL.

V gene TRBV5-1 combines with J gene TRBJ2-7; either TRBD1 or TRBD2 may supply D (5 bases each). Germline V gene lookup returns CDR1 SGHRS and CDR2 YFSETQ. The CDR3 totals 12 residues. Trimming pared 2 bases from V and 5 bases from J, leaving 8 bases between. The CDR3 region has the DNA TGCGCCAGCAGCTTAGTGGGACACGAGCAGTACTTC. This codes for CASSLVGHEQYF.

The chain joins TRBV15 to TRBJ2-3; D is ambiguous. The germline CDR1 and CDR2 sequences are LNHNV and YYDKDF (reference sequence). The CDR3 is 14 amino acids. V was pared by 5 bases and J by 6 bases, with 15 bases between. CDR3 loop: CATSEFGQADTQYF. DNA for the CDR3: TGTGCCACCAGCGAGTTTGGGCAAGCTGATACGCAGTATTTT.

The chain employs TRBV29-1 and TRBJ1-5; D not resolved. CDR1 is SQVTM and CDR2 is ANQGSEA in the germline V gene. Trimming left V 3 bases short and J 4 bases short, with 13 bases between. The CDR3 is 14 amino acids. CDR3 in DNA: TGCAGCGTTGACACTGGCGGGATTAATCAGCCCCAGCATTTT. Residues: CSVDTGGINQPQHF.

This clone turned up a few times. This sequence joins TRBV29-1 and TRBJ1-1; 8 bases line up with TRBD1. J gave up 6 bases and V 7 bases, and 13 bases lay outside the gene matches. The CDR3 has 14 residues. Germline CDR1 SQVTM, CDR2 ANQGSEA. This CDR3 is CSAPRQGRGAEAFF. CDR3 sequence (DNA): TGCAGCGCACCTCGACAGGGGAGGGGCGCTGAAGCTTTCTTT.

This clone has just a few counts. This chain joins TRBV28 and TRBJ1-6; D is ambiguous. Trimming took off 1 base at V and 5 bases at J, with 6 bases between the two ends. The CDR3 contains 14 residues. Looked up from germline, CDR1 is MDHEN and CDR2 is SYDVKM. CDR3 amino acids: CASSLSGDNSPLHF. DNA of the CDR3: TGTGCCAGCAGTTTATCGGGAGATAATTCACCCCTCCACTTT.

V usage is TRBV15 and J usage is TRBJ1-1; 7 bases are a match to TRBD1. Per the germline V gene, CDR1 is LNHNV and CDR2 is YYDKDF (reference sequence). With 1 base clipped from V and 5 bases from J, the junction kept 4 bases outside the gene matches. This CDR3 is built from 14 residues. This chain's CDR3 is CATSRGQGGTEAFF. In DNA form, the CDR3 reads TGTGCCACCAGCAGAGGACAGGGCGGTACTGAAGCTTTCTTT. The whole variable domain, filled in from reference TRBV15 and TRBJ1-1, reads DAMVIQNPRYQVTQFGKPVTLSCSQTLNHNVMYWYQQKSSQAPKLLFHYYDKDFNNEADTPDNFQSRRPNTSFCFLDIRSPGLGDTAMYLCATSRGQGGTEAFFGQGTRLTVV.

This chain uses TRBV6-1 with TRBJ1-2; 10 bases are a match to TRBD1. The germline V gene has CDR1 MNHNS and CDR2 SASEGT. V gave up 6 bases and J gave up 6 bases; unmatched junction bases: 10. The CDR3 sequence is 15 residues long. CDR3 amino acids: CASRTTLGTGDGYTF. The CDR3 DNA sequence: TGTGCCAGCAGAACGACCCTCGGGACAGGGGATGGCTACACCTTC.

This clone appeared once. CDR3 residues: CAWGTGAGNTIYF. The CDR3 coding sequence is TGTGCCTGGGGGACAGGGGCTGGAAACACCATATATTTT. The gene calls are TRBV30 and TRBJ1-3; TRBD1 matches at 10 bases. The germline CDR1 and CDR2 sequences are GTSNPN and SVGIG (reference sequence). The CDR3 length is 13 residues. The V gene end was trimmed by 5 bases and the J gene end by 2 bases; junction bases not matched to a gene: 0.

CDR3 DNA: TGTGCCAGCAGTTACAGGAGCCAGGGCCACAATGAGCAGTTCTTC. Translating gives CASSYRSQGHNEQFF. The V gene is TRBV6-5, the J gene TRBJ2-1, with a weak D call TRBD1 (5 bases). This CDR3 comprises 15 residues. CDR1 is MNHEY and CDR2 is SVGAGI in the germline V gene. V dropped 2 bases and J dropped 5 bases, with 13 bases sitting between them.

As for this clone: At one boundary the junction diverges from the germline segment, which might be a read error. V is TRBV29-1 and J is TRBJ1-4; D gene uncertain. Germline V gene sequence: CDR1 SQVTM, CDR2 ANQGSEA. The CDR3 has 12 residues. CDR3 DNA: TGCAGCGTTGGCCCTACTACTGAAAAACTGTTTTTT. It specifies CSVGPTTEKLFF.

The sample holds a few counts of this clone. The V gene is TRBV10-3, the J gene TRBJ1-2; 9 nucleotides match TRBD1. The V gene end was trimmed by 6 bases and the J gene end by 4 bases; junction bases not matched to a gene: 0. CDR1 ENHRY and CDR2 SYGVKD come from the germline V gene. The CDR3 is 12 residues long. The CDR3 DNA is TGTGCCATCAGGACAGGGGGCTATGGCTACACCTTC. It specifies CAIRTGGYGYTF.

CDR3: CAGKAQVNQPQHF. CDR3 nucleotide sequence: TGTGCCGGGAAGGCGCAGGTCAATCAGCCCCAGCATTTT. The chain carries TRBV2 and TRBJ1-5, with unresolved D. The V and J ends lost 11 bases and 3 bases respectively, with 14 bases between them. CDR1 SNHLY and CDR2 FYNNEI come from the germline V gene. The CDR3 sequence is 13 residues long. The whole variable domain, remainder taken from reference TRBV2 and TRBJ1-5, is EPEVTQTPSHQVTQMGQEVILRCVPISNHLYFYWYRQILGQKVEFLVSFYNNEISEKSEIFDDQFSVERPDGSNFTLKIRSTKLEDSAMYFCAGKAQVNQPQHFGDGTRLSIL.

With respect to this clone: The sample holds other DNA sequences that translate to the same CDR3. The chain carries TRBV19 and TRBJ2-7, with 8 positions matching TRBD1. CDR1 is LNHDA and CDR2 is SQIVND in the germline V gene (reference sequence). The CDR3 contains 14 residues. J lost 2 bases, V lost 6 bases, and 6 bases had no gene match. The CDR3 is CASSLQGETYEQYF. The CDR3 region has the DNA TGTGCCAGTAGCCTACAGGGGGAGACCTACGAGCAGTACTTC.

CDR3 sequence: CSVPGGQPQHF. CDR3 bases: TGCAGCGTCCCTGGAGGTCAGCCCCAGCATTTT. The chain employs TRBV29-1 and TRBJ1-5; no definite D call. The CDR3 consists of 11 residues. V lost 6 bases and J lost 6, with 9 bases in between. Germline values: CDR1 SQVTM, CDR2 ANQGSEA.

This chain joins TRBV7-9 and TRBJ2-2; the D is unclear. V lost 5 bases and J lost 8, with 15 bases in between. The CDR3 runs 14 residues. Germline V gives CDR1 SEHNR, CDR2 FQNEAQ (reference sequence). Here the CDR3 DNA reads TGTGCCAGCAGCCCGGACCAGTTCTCGGGGGAGCTGTTTTTT. The encoded protein is CASSPDQFSGELFF.

V gene TRBV18 combines with J gene TRBJ1-5; no definite D call. The length of the CDR3 is 12 residues. With 3 bases removed from V and 5 bases from J, the gap between germline ends came to 5 bases. Germline V gene lookup returns CDR1 KGHSH and CDR2 LQKENI. CDR3 DNA sequence: TGTGCCAGCTCACCCGCGGATCAGCCCCAGCATTTT. It yields the protein CASSPADQPQHF.